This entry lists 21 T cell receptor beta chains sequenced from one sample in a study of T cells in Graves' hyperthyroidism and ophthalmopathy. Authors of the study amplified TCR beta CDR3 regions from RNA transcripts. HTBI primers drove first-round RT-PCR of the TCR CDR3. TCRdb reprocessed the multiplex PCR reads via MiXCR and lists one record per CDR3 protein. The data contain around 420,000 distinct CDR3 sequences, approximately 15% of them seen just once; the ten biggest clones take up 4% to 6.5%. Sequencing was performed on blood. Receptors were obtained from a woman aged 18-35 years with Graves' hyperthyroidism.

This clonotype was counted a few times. CDR3 residues: CSGRPAEYNEQFF. The CDR3 DNA reads TGCAGCGGGAGACCAGCGGAGTACAATGAGCAGTTCTTC. V and J are TRBV29-1 and TRBJ2-1; TRBD2 might be the D (5 bases). V dropped 7 bases and J dropped 4 bases, with 14 bases sitting between them. This CDR3 region has 13 residues. Germline-derived CDR1 and CDR2 are SQVTM and ANQGSEA.

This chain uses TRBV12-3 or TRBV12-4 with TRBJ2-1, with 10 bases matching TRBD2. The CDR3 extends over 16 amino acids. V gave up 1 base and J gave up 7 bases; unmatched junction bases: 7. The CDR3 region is CASSLGSSGSGNEQFF. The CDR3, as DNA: TGTGCCAGCAGTTTAGGCTCTAGCGGGAGCGGGAATGAGCAGTTCTTC.

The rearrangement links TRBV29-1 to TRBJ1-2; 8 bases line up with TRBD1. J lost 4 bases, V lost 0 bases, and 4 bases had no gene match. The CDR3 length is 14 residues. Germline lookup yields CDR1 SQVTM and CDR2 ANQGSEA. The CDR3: CSVEEDRAVYGYTF. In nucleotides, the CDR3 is TGCAGCGTTGAAGAGGACAGGGCTGTCTATGGCTACACCTTC. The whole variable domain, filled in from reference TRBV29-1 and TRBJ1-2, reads SAVISQKPSRDICQRGTSLTIQCQVDSQVTMMFWYRQQPGQSLTLIATANQGSEATYESGFVIDKFPISRPNLTFSTLTVSNMSPEDSSIYLCSVEEDRAVYGYTFGSGTRLTVV.

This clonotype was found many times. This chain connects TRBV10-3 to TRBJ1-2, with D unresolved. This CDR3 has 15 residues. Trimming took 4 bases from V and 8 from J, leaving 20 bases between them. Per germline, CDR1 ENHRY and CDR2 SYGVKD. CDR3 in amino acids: CAISGAGSTIGGYTF. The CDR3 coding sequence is TGTGCCATCAGTGGGGCAGGCTCCACAATAGGAGGCTACACCTTC.

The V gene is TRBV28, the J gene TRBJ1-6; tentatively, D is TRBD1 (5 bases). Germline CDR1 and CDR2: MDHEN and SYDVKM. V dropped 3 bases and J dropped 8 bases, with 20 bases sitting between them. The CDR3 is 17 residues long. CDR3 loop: CASSFGRGGLRYSPLHF. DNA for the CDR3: TGTGCCAGCAGTTTCGGGCGGGGGGGTCTAAGGTATTCACCCCTCCACTTT.

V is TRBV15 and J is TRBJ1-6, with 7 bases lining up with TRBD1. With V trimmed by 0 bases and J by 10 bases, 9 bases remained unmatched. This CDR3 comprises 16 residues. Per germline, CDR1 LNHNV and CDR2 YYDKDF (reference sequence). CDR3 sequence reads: CATSRDRGRVGSPLHF. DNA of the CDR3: TGTGCCACCAGCAGAGATAGGGGGCGCGTAGGGTCACCCCTCCACTTT.

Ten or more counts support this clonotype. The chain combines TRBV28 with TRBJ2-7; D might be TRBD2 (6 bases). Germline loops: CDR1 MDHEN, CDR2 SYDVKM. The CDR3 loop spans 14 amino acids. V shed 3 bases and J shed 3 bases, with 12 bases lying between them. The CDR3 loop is CASSFYSGVYEQYF. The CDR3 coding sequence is TGTGCCAGCAGTTTCTATTCGGGAGTCTACGAGCAGTACTTC.

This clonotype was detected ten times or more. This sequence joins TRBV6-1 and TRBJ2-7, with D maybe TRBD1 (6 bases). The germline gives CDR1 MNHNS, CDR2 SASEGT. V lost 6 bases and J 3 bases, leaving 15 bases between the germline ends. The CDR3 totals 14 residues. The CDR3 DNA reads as TGTGCCAGCAGGGCCCGACAGGAAAACTACGAGCAGTACTTC. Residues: CASRARQENYEQYF.

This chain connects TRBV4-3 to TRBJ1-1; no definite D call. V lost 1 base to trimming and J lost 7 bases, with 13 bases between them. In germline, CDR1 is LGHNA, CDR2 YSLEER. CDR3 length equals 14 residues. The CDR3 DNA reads TGCGCCAGCAGCCAAGGAAGGGTTTCAAGTGAAGCTTTCTTT. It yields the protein CASSQGRVSSEAFF.

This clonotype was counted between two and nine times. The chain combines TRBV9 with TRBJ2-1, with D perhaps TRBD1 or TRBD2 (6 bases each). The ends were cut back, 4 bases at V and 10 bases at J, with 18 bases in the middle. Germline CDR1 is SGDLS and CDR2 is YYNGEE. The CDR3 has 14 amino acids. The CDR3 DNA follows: TGTGCCAGCAGCCCCGAGGGGGGAGCGTGGGAGCAGTTCTTC. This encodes CASSPEGGAWEQFF. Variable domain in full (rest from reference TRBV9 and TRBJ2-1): DSGVTQTPKHLITATGQRVTLRCSPRSGDLSVYWYQQSLDQGLQFLIQYYNGEERAKGNILERFSAQQFPDLHSELNLSSLELGDSALYFCASSPEGGAWEQFFGPGTRLTVL.

The CDR3 DNA reads as TGTGCCAGCAGCACGATTCCGGGACTAGCGGGAGGCCTCGAGCAGTACTTC. Its translation is CASSTIPGLAGGLEQYF. This chain uses TRBV11-3 with TRBJ2-7, with 15 bases lining up with TRBD2. Looked up from germline, CDR1 is SGHNT and CDR2 is YENEEA. The ends lost 5 bases at V and 6 bases at J; junction bases unmatched: 11. The CDR3 has 17 amino acids.

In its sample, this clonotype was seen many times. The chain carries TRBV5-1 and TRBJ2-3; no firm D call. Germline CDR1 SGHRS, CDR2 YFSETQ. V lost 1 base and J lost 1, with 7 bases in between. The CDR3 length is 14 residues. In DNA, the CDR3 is TGCGCCAGCAGCTTGAAGAACCGCACAGATACGCAGTATTTT. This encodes CASSLKNRTDTQYF.

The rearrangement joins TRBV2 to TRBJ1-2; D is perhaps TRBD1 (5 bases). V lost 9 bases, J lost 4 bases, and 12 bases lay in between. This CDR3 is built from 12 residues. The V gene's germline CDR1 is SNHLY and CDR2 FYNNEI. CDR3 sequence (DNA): TGTGCCAGTAGTATTGGGGCCTATGGCTACACCTTC. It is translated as CASSIGAYGYTF.

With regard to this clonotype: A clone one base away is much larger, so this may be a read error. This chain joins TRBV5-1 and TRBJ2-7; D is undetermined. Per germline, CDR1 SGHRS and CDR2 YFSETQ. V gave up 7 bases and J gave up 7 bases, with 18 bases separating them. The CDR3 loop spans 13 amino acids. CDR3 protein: CASSASIGNEQYF. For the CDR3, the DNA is TGCGCCAGCTCGGCGTCAATCGGCAATGAGCAGTACTTC.

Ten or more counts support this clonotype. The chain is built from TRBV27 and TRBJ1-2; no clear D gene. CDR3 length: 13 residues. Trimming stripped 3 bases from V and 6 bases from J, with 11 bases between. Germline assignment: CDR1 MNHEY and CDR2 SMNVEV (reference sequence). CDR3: CASSLGGFDGYTF. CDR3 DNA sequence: TGTGCCAGCAGTTTGGGCGGGTTCGATGGCTACACCTTC.

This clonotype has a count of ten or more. The CDR3 sequence is CASSELAGLGNEQFF. The CDR3, as DNA: TGTGCCAGCAGTGAGTTAGCGGGATTAGGCAATGAGCAGTTCTTC. V is TRBV2 and J is TRBJ2-1; 8 bases fit TRBD2. This CDR3 is 15 amino acids long. Germline values: CDR1 SNHLY, CDR2 FYNNEI. V lost 3 bases and J lost 6; bases outside the gene matches: 7.

CDR3 DNA: TGCGCCAGCAGGCCCACACGGGGGACGACAGATACGCAGTATTTT. It specifies CASRPTRGTTDTQYF. V gene TRBV10-1 combines with J gene TRBJ2-3; a weak D match, TRBD2 (6 bases). Between the trimmed V and J ends, which lost 6 bases and 3 bases, there was a span of 16 bases. Germline lookup yields CDR1 WNHNN and CDR2 SYGVQD (reference sequence). The CDR3 runs 15 residues.

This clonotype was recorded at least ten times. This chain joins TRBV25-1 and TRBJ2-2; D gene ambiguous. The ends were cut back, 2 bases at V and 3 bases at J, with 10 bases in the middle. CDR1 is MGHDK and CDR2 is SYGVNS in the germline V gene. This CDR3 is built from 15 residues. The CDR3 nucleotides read TGTGCCAGCAGTGAAGGGCAGGCGGACACCGGGGAGCTGTTTTTT. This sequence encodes CASSEGQADTGELFF.

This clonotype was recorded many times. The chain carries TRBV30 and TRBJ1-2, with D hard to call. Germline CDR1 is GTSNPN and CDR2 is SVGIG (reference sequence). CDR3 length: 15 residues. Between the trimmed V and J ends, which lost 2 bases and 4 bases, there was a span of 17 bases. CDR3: CAWSPRPNSPYGYTF. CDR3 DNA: TGTGCCTGGAGTCCCAGACCCAATTCCCCCTATGGCTACACCTTC. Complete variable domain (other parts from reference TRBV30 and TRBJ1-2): SQTIHQWPATLVQPVGSPLSLECTVEGTSNPNLYWYRQAAGRGLQLLFYSVGIGQISSEVPQNLSASRPQDRQFILSSKKLLLSDSGFYLCAWSPRPNSPYGYTFGSGTRLTVV.

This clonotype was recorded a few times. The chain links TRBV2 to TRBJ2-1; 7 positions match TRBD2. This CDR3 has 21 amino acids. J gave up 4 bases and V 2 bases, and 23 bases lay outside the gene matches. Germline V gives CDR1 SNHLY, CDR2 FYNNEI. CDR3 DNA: TGTGCCAGCAGTGAAAGTTCTATAGTAGCGGGTCCACAGGAAAATTACAATGAGCAGTTCTTC. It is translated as CASSESSIVAGPQENYNEQFF.

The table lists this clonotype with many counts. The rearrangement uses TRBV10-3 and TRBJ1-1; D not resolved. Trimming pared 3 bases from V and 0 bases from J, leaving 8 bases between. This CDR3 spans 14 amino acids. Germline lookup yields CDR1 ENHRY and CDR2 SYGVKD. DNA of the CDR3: TGTGCCATCAGTGATCTGGGGATGAACACTGAAGCTTTCTTT. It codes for CAISDLGMNTEAFF.